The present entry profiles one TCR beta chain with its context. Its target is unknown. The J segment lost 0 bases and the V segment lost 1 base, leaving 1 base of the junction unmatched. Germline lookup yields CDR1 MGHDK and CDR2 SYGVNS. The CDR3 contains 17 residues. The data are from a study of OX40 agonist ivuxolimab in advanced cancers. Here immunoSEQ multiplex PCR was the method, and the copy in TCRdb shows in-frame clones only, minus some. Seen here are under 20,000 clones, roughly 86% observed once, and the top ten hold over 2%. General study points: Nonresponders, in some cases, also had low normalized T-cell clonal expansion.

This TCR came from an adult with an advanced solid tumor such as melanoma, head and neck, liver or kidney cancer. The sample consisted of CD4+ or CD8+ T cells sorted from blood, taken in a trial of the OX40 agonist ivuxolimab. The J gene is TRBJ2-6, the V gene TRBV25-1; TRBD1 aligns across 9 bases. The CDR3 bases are TGTGCCAGCAGTGAATTGACAGGGGGCTCTGGGGCCAACGTCCTGACTTTC. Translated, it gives CASSELTGGSGANVLTF.